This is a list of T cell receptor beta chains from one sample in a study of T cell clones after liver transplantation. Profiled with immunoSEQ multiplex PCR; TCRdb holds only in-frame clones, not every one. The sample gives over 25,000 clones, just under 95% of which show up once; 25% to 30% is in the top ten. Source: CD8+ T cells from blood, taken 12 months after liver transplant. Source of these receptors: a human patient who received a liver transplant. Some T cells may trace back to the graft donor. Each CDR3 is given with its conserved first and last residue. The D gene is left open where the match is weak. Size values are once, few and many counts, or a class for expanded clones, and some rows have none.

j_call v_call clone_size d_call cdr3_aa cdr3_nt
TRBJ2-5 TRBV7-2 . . CASSSDKQETQYF TGTGCCAGCAGCTCGGACAAACAAGAGACCCAGTACTTC
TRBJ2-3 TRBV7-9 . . CASSLTDTQYF TGTGCCAGCAGTCTCACAGATACGCAGTATTTT
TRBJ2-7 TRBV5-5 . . CASSLGSVGTVDEQYF TGTGCCAGCAGCTTGGGATCGGTAGGGACGGTAGACGAGCAGTACTTC
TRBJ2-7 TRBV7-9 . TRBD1 CASSRDRPPKTYEQYF TGTGCCAGCAGCCGGGACAGGCCCCCCAAAACCTACGAGCAGTACTTC
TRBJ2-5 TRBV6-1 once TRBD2 CASYALAGVQETQYF TGTGCCAGCTATGCACTAGCGGGCGTACAAGAGACCCAGTACTTC
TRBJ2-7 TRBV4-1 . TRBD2 CASSPETSGDYEQYF TGCGCCAGCAGTCCCGAGACTAGCGGGGATTACGAGCAGTACTTC
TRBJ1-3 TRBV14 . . CASSRGTPGNTIYF TGTGCCAGCTCGCGCGGGACTCCTGGAAACACCATATATTTT
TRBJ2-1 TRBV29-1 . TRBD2 CSVVGTSGSKYNEQFF TGCAGCGTTGTAGGGACTAGCGGGAGCAAATACAATGAGCAGTTCTTC
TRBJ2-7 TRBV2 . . CASQDGYYEQYF TGTGCCAGCCAAGACGGGTACTACGAGCAGTACTTC
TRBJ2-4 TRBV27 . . CASSLLGGQNIQYF TGTGCCAGCAGTTTATTGGGAGGTCAAAACATTCAGTACTTC
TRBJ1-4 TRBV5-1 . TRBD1 CASSLRSTGVATNEKLFF TGCGCCAGCAGCTTGCGATCCACAGGGGTTGCAACTAATGAAAAACTGTTTTTT
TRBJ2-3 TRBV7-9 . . CASSFPGTDTQYF TGTGCCAGCAGCTTTCCGGGCACAGATACGCAGTATTTT
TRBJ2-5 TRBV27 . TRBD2 CASKTMLAGGPGSQETQYF TGTGCCAGCAAGACGATGCTAGCGGGAGGGCCGGGGTCGCAAGAGACCCAGTACTTC
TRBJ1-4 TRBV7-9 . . CASSLEGGEKLFF TGTGCCAGCAGCTTAGAAGGGGGTGAAAAACTGTTTTTT
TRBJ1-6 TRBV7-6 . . CASSPGPGESPLHF TGTGCCAGCAGCCCCGGCCCAGGGGAATCACCCCTCCACTTT
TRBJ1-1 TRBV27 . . CASSLRGLNTEAFF TGTGCCAGCAGTCTCCGCGGACTGAACACTGAAGCTTTCTTT
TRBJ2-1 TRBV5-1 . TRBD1 CASSWGTGSFEQFF TGCGCCAGCAGTTGGGGGACAGGGAGCTTCGAGCAGTTCTTC
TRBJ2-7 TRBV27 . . CASSLASTAYEQYF TGTGCCAGCAGTTTAGCCAGCACTGCCTACGAGCAGTACTTC
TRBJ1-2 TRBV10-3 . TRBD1 CAISPEGQGDYGYTF TGTGCCATCAGTCCCGAGGGGCAGGGGGACTATGGCTACACCTTC
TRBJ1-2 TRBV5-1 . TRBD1 CASKTGTGNYGYTF TGCGCCAGCAAAACCGGGACAGGGAACTATGGCTACACCTTC
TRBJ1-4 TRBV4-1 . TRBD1 CASSQDPTGTGGATNEKLFF TGCGCCAGCAGCCAAGATCCGACCGGGACAGGGGGCGCTACTAATGAAAAACTGTTTTTT
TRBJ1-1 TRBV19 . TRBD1 CASSIARGTGGYRGTEAFF TGTGCCAGTAGTATAGCGCGGGGGACAGGAGGCTATCGGGGCACTGAAGCTTTCTTT
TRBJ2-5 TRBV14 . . CASSRRTAGVETQYF TGTGCCAGCAGCCGCCGGACAGCAGGGGTCGAGACCCAGTACTTC
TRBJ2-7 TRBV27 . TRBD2 CASSFGLAGVWEQYF TGTGCCAGCAGTTTCGGACTAGCGGGAGTATGGGAGCAGTACTTC
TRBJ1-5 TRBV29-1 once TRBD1 CSVGTGGGSNQPQHF TGCAGCGTGGGGACAGGGGGTGGTAGCAATCAGCCCCAGCATTTT
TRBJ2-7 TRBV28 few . CASSLGQGGYEQYF TGTGCCAGCAGTTTAGGCCAGGGGGGATACGAGCAGTACTTC
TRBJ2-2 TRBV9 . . CASSVVLGNTGELFF TGTGCCAGCAGCGTAGTTCTAGGGAACACCGGGGAGCTGTTTTTT
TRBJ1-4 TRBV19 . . CASSKIQGPQEKLFF TGTGCCAGTAGTAAAATACAGGGACCGCAGGAAAAACTGTTTTTT
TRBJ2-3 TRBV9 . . CASSGDTQYF TGTGCCAGCAGCGGAGATACGCAGTATTTT
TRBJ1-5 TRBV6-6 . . CASSPGGAQHF TGTGCCAGCAGCCCCGGTGGGGCCCAGCATTTT
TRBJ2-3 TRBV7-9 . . CASSFKDTQYF TGTGCCAGCAGCTTTAAGGATACGCAGTATTTT
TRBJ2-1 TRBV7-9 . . CASSLDKSEQFF TGTGCCAGCAGCTTAGACAAGAGTGAGCAGTTCTTC
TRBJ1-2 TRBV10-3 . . CAIPDSVNYGYTF TGTGCCATCCCGGACAGTGTTAACTATGGCTACACCTTC
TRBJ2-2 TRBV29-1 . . CSVELLVGELFF TGCAGCGTTGAGCTACTTGTCGGGGAGCTGTTTTTT
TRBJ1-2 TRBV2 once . CASPRMLDGYTF TGTGCCAGCCCCCGAATGTTGGATGGCTACACCTTC
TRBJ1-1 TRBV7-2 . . CASRSAGGATTEAFF TGTGCCAGCAGGAGCGCCGGTGGCGCGACCACTGAAGCTTTCTTT
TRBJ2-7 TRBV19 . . CASKFGAHSTYEQYF TGTGCCAGTAAATTTGGGGCCCACTCCACCTACGAGCAGTACTTC
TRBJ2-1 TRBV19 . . CASSIAPGLSYNEQFF TGTGCCAGTAGTATAGCCCCTGGACTATCGTACAATGAGCAGTTCTTC
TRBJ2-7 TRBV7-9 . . CASSGLGPIYEQYF TGTGCCAGCAGTGGTTTAGGGCCGATTTACGAGCAGTACTTC
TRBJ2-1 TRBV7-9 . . CASSLAGVNEQFF TGTGCCAGCAGCTTAGCTGGTGTCAATGAGCAGTTCTTC
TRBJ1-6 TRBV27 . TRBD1 CASSFGERGPNSPLHF TGTGCCAGCAGTTTCGGAGAAAGGGGGCCAAATTCACCCCTCCACTTT
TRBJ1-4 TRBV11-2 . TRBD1 CASSHGTELYNEKLFF TGTGCCAGCAGCCATGGGACAGAGCTTTATAATGAAAAACTGTTTTTT
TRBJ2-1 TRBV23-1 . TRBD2 CASSQLIGRVDEQFF TGCGCCAGCAGTCAATTGATCGGGAGGGTGGATGAGCAGTTCTTC
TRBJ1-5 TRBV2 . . CASSEAGRAQPQHF TGTGCCAGCAGTGAAGCGGGGAGGGCTCAGCCCCAGCATTTT
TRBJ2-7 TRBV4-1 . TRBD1 CASSQEWTGRYEQYF TGCGCCAGCAGCCAAGAGTGGACAGGGAGGTACGAGCAGTACTTC
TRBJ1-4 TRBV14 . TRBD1 CASSQVGTVNEKLFF TGTGCCAGCAGCCAAGTTGGGACAGTCAATGAAAAACTGTTTTTT
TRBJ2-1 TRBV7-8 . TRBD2 CASSLREGAYNEQFF TGTGCCAGCAGCTTACGGGAGGGAGCCTACAATGAGCAGTTCTTC
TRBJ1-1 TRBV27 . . CASNLGGGWTEAFF TGTGCCAGCAATTTGGGGGGCGGGTGGACTGAAGCTTTCTTT
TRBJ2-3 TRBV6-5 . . CASSRDLDTQYF TGTGCCAGTTCTCGGGATCTAGATACGCAGTATTTT
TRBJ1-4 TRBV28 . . CASSFPGNEKLFF TGTGCCAGCAGTTTCCCGGGAAATGAAAAACTGTTTTTT
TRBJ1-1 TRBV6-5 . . CASSYRRVGTEAFF TGTGCCAGCAGTTACCGGAGGGTCGGGACTGAAGCTTTCTTT